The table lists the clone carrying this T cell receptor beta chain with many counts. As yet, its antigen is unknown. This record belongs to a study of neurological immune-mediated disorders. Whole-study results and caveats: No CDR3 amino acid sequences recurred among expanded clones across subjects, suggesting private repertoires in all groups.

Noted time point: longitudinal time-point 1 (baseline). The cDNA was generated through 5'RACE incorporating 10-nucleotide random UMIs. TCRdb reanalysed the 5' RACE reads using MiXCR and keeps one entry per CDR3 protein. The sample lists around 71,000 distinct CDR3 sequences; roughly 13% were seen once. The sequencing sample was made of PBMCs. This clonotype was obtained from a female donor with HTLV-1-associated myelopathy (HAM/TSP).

The CDR3, as DNA: TGTGCCAGCAGCCCCATCGGGACAAATCCCCAGCCCCAGCATTTT. Translating it yields CASSPIGTNPQPQHF. V usage is TRBV4-2 and J usage is TRBJ1-5; the D gene is possibly TRBD1 (6 bases). Germline values: CDR1 LGHNA, CDR2 YNFKEQ. Trimming stripped 4 bases from V and 7 bases from J, with 17 bases between. This CDR3 comprises 15 residues.